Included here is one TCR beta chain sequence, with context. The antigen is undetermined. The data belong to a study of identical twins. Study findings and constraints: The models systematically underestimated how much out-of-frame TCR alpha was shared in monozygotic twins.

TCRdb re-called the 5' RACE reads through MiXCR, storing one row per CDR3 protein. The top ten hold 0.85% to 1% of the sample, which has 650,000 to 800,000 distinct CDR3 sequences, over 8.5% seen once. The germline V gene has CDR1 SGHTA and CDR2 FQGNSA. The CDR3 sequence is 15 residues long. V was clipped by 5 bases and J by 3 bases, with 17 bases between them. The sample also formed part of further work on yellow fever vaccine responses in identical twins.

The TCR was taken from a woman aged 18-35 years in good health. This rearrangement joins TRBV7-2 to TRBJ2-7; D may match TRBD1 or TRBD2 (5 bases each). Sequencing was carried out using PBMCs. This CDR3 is CASSPSRGWNYEQYF. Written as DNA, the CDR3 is TGTGCCAGCAGCCCTTCTCGGGGCTGGAACTACGAGCAGTACTTC.